This is a list of T cell receptor beta chains from one sample in a study of T-cell reconstitution after alpha-beta-depleted transplantation in children. MiXCR, run by TCRdb on the PCR reads, gives a single entry per CDR3 protein. The sample has roughly 400,000 distinct CDR3 sequences, 20% seen once. The source material was PBMCs from the stem cell graft donor, sampled from the stem cell graft. The receptors were gathered from a human donor who donated a stem cell graft to a child with acute myeloid leukemia. The CDR3 runs from the conserved cysteine through the conserved F or W. A D gene is named only where the DNA matches it firmly. A row's size may be missing; if present it is once, few, many or a size class.

v_call,j_call,d_call,clone_size,cdr3_nt,cdr3_aa
TRBV28,TRBJ2-7,.,.,TGTGCCAGCAGTCCTCCTAACTACGAGCAGTACTTC,CASSPPNYEQYF
TRBV6-5,TRBJ2-4,TRBD1,few,TGTGCCAGCAGTTATTTAGGGGGCGGAAACATTCAGTACTTC,CASSYLGGGNIQYF
TRBV28,TRBJ2-7,TRBD2,few,TGTGCCAGCACAACGACGGGGGGGCCCTACGAGCAGTACTTC,CASTTTGGPYEQYF
TRBV27,TRBJ2-3,.,few,TGTGCCAGCAGCCCTCAACACGTTAAGGCAGCAGATACGCAGTATTTT,CASSPQHVKAADTQYF
TRBV29-1,TRBJ2-1,.,few,TGCAGCGTTGAGGAGGGCTACTCCATAAGCTCCTACAATGAGCAGTTCTTC,CSVEEGYSISSYNEQFF
TRBV12-3/TRBV12-4,TRBJ1-1,.,few,TGTGCCAGCAGTTTAGCGCAGGGCGGGAACACTGAAGCTTTCTTT,CASSLAQGGNTEAFF
TRBV4-3,TRBJ2-5,TRBD2,few,TGCGCCAGCAGCCAAGACTCGGGACTAGCGGGAGTAGAGACCCAGTACTTC,CASSQDSGLAGVETQYF
TRBV29-1,TRBJ2-1,TRBD2,.,TGCAGCGTTGGGGGGAGGGCCTTCTACAATGAGCAGTTCTTC,CSVGGRAFYNEQFF
TRBV18,TRBJ2-1,.,.,TGTGCCAGCTCAAGCCCGGCCTCCTACAATGAGCAGTTCTTC,CASSSPASYNEQFF
TRBV6-1,TRBJ2-7,.,few,TGTGCCAGCAGTGAAGGAGCGGGCCTTTACGAGCAGTACTTC,CASSEGAGLYEQYF
TRBV7-2,TRBJ2-7,TRBD1,many,TGTGCCAGCAGCTTCGACAGGGGCAGCTACGAGCAGTACTTC,CASSFDRGSYEQYF